One TCR beta chain is described in this entry. No antigen is known for it. The data were taken from a study of T cell responses to AZD1222 COVID-19 vaccine. Libraries were prepared by immunoSEQ multiplex PCR; TCRdb keeps only in-frame clonotypes and omits some of them. The sample has roughly 180,000 clones, around 93% seen once. Broader study findings: When two AZD1222 doses had been given, Spike-specific TCR breadth and depth rose. The CD4 TCRs associated with vaccination extended across spike and predominated at 160-218 and 743-854.

The starting material was peripheral blood, obtained 28 days after the second dose of the MenACWY control vaccine. This clonotype originated in an adult who received the MenACWY meningococcal vaccine as a control.

CDR3 in DNA: TGTGCCAGTAGTATTAACTCAGGGGGGATAGATACGCAGTATTTT. This codes for CASSINSGGIDTQYF. The chain combines TRBV19 with TRBJ2-3; possible D gene TRBD1, 7 bases. The CDR3 is 15 residues long. The germline V gene has CDR1 LNHDA and CDR2 SQIVND (reference sequence). Between the trimmed V and J ends, which lost 3 bases and 5 bases, there was a span of 15 bases. The full variable domain, in which reference TRBV19 and TRBJ2-3 provide the parts outside the CDR3, is DGGITQSPKYLFRKEGQNVTLSCEQNLNHDAMYWYRQDPGQGLRLIYYSQIVNDFQKGDIAEGYSVSREKKESFPLTVTSAQKNPTAFYLCASSINSGGIDTQYFGPGTRLTVL.